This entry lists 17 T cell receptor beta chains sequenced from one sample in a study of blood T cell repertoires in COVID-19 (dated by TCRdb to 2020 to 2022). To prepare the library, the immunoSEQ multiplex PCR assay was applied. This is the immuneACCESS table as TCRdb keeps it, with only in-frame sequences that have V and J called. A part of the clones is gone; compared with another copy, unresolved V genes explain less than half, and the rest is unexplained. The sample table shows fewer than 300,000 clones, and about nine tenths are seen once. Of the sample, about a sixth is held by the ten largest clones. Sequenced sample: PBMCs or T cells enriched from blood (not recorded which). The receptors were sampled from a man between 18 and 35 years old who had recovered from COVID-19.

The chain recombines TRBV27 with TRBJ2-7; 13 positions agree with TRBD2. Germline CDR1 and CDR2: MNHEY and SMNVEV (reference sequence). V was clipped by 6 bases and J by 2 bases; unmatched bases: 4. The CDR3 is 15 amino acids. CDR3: CASRGGLAGAYEQYF. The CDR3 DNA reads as TGTGCCAGCAGGGGAGGACTAGCGGGGGCCTACGAGCAGTACTTC.

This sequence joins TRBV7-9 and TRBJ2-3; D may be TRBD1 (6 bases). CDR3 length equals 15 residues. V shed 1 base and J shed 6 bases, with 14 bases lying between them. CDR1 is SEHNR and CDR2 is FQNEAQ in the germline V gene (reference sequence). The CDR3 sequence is CASSLGTVSGDTQYF. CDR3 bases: TGTGCCAGCAGCTTAGGGACAGTGTCCGGGGATACGCAGTATTTT.

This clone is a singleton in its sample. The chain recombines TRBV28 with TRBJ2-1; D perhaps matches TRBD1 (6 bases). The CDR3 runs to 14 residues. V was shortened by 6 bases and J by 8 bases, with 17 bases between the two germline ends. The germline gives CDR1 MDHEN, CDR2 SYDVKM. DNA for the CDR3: TGTGCCAGCAGGGCCCCGGGGTCAGGGGATGAGCAGTTCTTC. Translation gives CASRAPGSGDEQFF.

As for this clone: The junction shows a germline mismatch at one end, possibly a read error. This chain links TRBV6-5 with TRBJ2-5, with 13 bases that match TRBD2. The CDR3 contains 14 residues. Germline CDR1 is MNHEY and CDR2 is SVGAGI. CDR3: CASSYDRLAGGQHF. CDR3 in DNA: TGTGCCAGCAGTTACGACCGACTAGCGGGGGGACAGCACTTC.

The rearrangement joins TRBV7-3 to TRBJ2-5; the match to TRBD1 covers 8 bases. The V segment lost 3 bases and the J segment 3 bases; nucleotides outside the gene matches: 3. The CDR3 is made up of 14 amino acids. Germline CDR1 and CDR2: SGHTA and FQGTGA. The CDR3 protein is CASSFDRGEETQYF. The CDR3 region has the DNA TGTGCCAGCAGCTTCGACAGGGGCGAAGAGACCCAGTACTTC. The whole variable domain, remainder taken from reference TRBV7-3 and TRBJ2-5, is GAGVSQTPSNKVTEKGKYVELRCDPISGHTALYWYRQSLGQGPEFLIYFQGTGAADDSGLPNDRFFAVRPEGSVSTLKIQRTERGDSAVYLCASSFDRGEETQYFGPGTRLLVL.

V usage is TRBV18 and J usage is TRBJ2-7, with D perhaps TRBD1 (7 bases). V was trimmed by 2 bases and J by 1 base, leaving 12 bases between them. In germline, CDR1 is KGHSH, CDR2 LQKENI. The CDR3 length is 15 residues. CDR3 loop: CASSPSQGGSYEQYF. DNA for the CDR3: TGTGCCAGCTCACCATCGCAGGGGGGATCCTACGAGCAGTACTTC.

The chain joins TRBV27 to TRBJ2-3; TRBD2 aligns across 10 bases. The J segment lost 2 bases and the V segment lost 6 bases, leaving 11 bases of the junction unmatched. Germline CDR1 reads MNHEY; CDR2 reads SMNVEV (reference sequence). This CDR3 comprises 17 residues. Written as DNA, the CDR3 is TGTGCCAGCAGGGGGTTTAGAGCGGGAGGGGTCACAGATACGCAGTATTTT. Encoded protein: CASRGFRAGGVTDTQYF.

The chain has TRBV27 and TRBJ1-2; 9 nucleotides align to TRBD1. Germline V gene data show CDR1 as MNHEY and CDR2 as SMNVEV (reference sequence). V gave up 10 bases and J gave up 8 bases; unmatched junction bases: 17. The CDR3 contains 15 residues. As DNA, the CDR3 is TGTGCCACAGGCATCCAGGGACAGGGAGGTCGGGGCTACACCTTC. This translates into CATGIQGQGGRGYTF.

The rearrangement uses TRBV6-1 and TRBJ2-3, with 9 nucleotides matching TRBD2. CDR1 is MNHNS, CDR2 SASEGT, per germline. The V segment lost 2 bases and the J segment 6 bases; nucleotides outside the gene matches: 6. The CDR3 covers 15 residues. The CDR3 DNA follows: TGTGCCAGCAGTGAACGGCGGGGGGGCTCCGATACGCAGTATTTT. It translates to CASSERRGGSDTQYF.

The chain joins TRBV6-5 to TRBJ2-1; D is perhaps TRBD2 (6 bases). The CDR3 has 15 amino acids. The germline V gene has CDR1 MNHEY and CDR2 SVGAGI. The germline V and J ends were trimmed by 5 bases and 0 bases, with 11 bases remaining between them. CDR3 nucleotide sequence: TGTGCCAGCAGTACTGACGGGAGCTCCTACAATGAGCAGTTCTTC. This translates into CASSTDGSSYNEQFF.

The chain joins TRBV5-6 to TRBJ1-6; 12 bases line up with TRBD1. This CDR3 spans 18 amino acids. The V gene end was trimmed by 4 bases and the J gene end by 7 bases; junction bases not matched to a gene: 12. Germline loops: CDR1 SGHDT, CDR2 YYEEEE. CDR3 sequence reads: CASSAPGQGAVRNSPLHF. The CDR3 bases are TGTGCCAGCAGCGCCCCGGGACAGGGGGCAGTTCGGAATTCACCCCTCCACTTT. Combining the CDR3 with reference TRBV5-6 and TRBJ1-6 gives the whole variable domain DAGVTQSPTHLIKTRGQQVTLRCSPKSGHDTVSWYQQALGQGPQFIFQYYEEEERQRGNFPDRFSGHQFPNYSSELNVNALLLGDSALYLCASSAPGQGAVRNSPLHFGNGTRLTVT.

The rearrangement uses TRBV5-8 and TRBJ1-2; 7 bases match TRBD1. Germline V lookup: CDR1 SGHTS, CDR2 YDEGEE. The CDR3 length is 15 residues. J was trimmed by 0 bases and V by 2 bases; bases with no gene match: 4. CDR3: CASSFGDRPNYGYTF. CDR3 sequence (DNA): TGTGCCAGCAGCTTTGGGGACAGACCTAACTATGGCTACACCTTC.

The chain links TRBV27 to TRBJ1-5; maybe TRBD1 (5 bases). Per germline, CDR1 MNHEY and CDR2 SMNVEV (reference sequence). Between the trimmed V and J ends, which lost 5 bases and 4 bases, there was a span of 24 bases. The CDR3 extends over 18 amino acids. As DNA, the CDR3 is TGTGCCAGCAGTCCTTTATGGGGGGTTCAAACAAAAAATCAGCCCCAGCATTTT. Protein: CASSPLWGVQTKNQPQHF.

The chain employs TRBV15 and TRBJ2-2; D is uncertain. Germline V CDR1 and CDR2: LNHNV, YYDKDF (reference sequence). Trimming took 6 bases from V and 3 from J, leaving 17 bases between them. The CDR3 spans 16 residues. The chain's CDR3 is CATSRLSQSDTGELFF. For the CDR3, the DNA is TGTGCCACCAGTAGACTGTCACAGTCAGACACCGGGGAGCTGTTTTTT.

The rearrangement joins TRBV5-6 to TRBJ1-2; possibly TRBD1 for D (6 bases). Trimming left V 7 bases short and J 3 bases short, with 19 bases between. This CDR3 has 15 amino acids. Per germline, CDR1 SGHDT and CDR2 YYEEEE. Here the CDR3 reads CASVANGGRDYGYTF. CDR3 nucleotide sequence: TGTGCCAGCGTCGCCAACGGGGGGCGCGACTATGGCTACACCTTC. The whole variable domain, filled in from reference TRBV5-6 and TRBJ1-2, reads DAGVTQSPTHLIKTRGQQVTLRCSPKSGHDTVSWYQQALGQGPQFIFQYYEEEERQRGNFPDRFSGHQFPNYSSELNVNALLLGDSALYLCASVANGGRDYGYTFGSGTRLTVV.

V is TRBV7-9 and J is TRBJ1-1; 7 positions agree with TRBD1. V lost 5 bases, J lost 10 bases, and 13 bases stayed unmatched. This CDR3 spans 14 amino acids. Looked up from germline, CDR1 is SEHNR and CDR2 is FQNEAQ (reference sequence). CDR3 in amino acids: CASSVYRQGLGAFF. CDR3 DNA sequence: TGTGCCAGCAGCGTCTACCGACAGGGTCTCGGAGCTTTCTTT. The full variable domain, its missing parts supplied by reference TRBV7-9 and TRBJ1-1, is DTGVSQNPRHKITKRGQNVTFRCDPISEHNRLYWYRQTLGQGPEFLTYFQNEAQLEKSRLLSDRFSAERPKGSFSTLEIQRTEQGDSAMYLCASSVYRQGLGAFFGQGTRLTVV.

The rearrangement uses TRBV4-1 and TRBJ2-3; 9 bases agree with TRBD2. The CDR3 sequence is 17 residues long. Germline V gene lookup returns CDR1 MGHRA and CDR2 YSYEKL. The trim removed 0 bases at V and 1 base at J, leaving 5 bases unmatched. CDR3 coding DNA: TGCGCCAGCAGCCAAGATTGGGTAGCGGGGGGCACAGATACGCAGTATTTT. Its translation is CASSQDWVAGGTDTQYF.